A single T cell receptor beta chain is shown here with its context. Its antigen remains unidentified. The data belong to a study of beta chain features in type 1 diabetes. As every portion of the isolated RNA was reverse transcribed, the sequencing read expressed TCRB transcripts. Data came from immunoSEQ multiplex PCR; TCRdb stores just in-frame clones and leaves some out. The sample consists of roughly 730,000 clones, around an eighth of them appearing once. The length of the CDR3 is 13 residues. Trimming pared 0 bases from V and 7 bases from J, leaving 8 bases between. Germline V CDR1 and CDR2: SGHDT, YYEEEE. The study, taken as a whole, reports: Type 1 diabetes patients showed a moderate but significant shortening of TCRB CDR3s in all four CD4+ subsets. Type 1 diabetes patients showed fewer insertions and more deletions at VDJ junctions.

The receptor was derived from a man between 18 and 35 years old with type 1 diabetes. The rearrangement links TRBV5-6 to TRBJ1-5; a weak D match, TRBD1 (6 bases). The sequenced sample was naive CD4+ T cells from blood. CDR3: CASSLDRVQPQHF. CDR3 sequence (DNA): TGTGCCAGCAGCTTGGACAGGGTGCAGCCCCAGCATTTT.